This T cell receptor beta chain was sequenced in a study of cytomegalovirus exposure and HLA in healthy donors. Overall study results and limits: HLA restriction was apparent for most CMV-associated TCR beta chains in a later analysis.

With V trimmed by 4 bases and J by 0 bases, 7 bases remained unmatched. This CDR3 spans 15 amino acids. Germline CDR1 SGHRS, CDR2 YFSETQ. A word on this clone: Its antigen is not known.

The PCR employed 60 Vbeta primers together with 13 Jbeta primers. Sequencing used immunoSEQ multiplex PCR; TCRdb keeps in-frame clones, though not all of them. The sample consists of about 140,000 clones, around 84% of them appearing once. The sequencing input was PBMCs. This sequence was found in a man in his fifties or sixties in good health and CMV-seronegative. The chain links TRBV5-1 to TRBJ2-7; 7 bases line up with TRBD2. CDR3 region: CASSTDGRNSYEQYF. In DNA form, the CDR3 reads TGCGCCAGCAGCACGGACGGGAGGAACTCCTACGAGCAGTACTTC. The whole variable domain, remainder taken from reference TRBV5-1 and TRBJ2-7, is KAGVTQTPRYLIKTRGQQVTLSCSPISGHRSVSWYQQTPGQGLQFLFEYFSETQRNKGNFPGRFSGRQFSNSRSEMNVSTLELGDSALYLCASSTDGRNSYEQYFGPGTRLTVT.